A single TCR beta chain is shown here with its context. Its antigen is unknown. V lost 3 bases and J lost 0, with 6 bases in between. This CDR3 is built from 15 residues. Per germline, CDR1 LNHDA and CDR2 SQIVND (reference sequence). This sample was taken from a study of glioma-infiltrating T cells after dendritic cell vaccination. Study as a whole: Patients received autologous tumor lysate-pulsed dendritic cell vaccination between about 2003 and 2012.

Assay: immunoSEQ multiplex PCR; the TCRdb copy retains only in-frame clones and omits some. The sample consists of more than 95,000 clones, roughly 80% of them appearing once. Study results and caveats: The cohort had few patients with full blood and tumor sets. Higher TCR clonality did not directly relate to longer survival.

No glioblastoma patient carried an isocitrate dehydrogenase mutation. The source of this sequence is a human donor with glioblastoma. Sequenced here: blood, sampled before dendritic cell vaccination. V gene TRBV19 combines with J gene TRBJ2-6; D unresolved. The CDR3 nucleotides read TGTGCCAGTAGTATTGGAGTCTCTGGGGCCAACGTCCTGACTTTC. Translated: CASSIGVSGANVLTF.